Sequencing of this T cell receptor (beta chain) was carried out in a study of blood T cell repertoires in COVID-19. Turning to the study itself: Some COVID-19 samples were acute and others convalescent; all came from the United States, Italy and Spain. T cells, B-cell-depleted T cells, or PBMCs provided the cDNA or gDNA that served as material.

Under the authors' procedure: Estimation of nucleated cell counts relied on the amplification of reference gene primers. TCRdb's copy holds only in-frame clones and misses some; the assay was immunoSEQ multiplex PCR. V and J calls and clone size follow that table, whereas D and trimming were derived from the DNA. Among about 240,000 clones listed, 75% to 90% were seen once. The sequenced material came from peripheral blood. The origin of this receptor is a woman aged 55-70 years with active or convalescent COVID-19.

CDR3 loop: CASSPGQGTDTQYF. Written as DNA, the CDR3 is TGTGCCAGCAGCCCGGGACAGGGTACAGATACGCAGTATTTT. The genes are TRBV6-2 or TRBV6-3 and TRBJ2-3, with TRBD1 identical over 9 bases. This CDR3 has 14 amino acids. The ends lost 6 bases at V and 3 bases at J; junction bases unmatched: 4. Germline V gene sequence: CDR1 MNHEY, CDR2 SVGEGT.